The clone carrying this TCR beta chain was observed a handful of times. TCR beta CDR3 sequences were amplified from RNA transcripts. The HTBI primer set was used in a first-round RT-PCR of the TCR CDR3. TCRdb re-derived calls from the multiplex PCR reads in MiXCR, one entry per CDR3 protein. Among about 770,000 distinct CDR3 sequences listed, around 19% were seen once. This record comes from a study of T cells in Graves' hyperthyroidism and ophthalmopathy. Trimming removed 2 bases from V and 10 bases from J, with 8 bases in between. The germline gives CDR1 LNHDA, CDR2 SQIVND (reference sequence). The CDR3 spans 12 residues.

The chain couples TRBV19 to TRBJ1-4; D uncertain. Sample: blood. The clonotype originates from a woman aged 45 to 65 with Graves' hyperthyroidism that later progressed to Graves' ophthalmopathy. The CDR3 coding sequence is TGTGCCAGTAGTATAACAGCGGGAAAACTGTTTTTT. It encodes CASSITAGKLFF. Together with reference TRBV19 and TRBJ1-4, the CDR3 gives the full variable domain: DGGITQSPKYLFRKEGQNVTLSCEQNLNHDAMYWYRQDPGQGLRLIYYSQIVNDFQKGDIAEGYSVSREKKESFPLTVTSAQKNPTAFYLCASSITAGKLFFGSGTQLSVL.